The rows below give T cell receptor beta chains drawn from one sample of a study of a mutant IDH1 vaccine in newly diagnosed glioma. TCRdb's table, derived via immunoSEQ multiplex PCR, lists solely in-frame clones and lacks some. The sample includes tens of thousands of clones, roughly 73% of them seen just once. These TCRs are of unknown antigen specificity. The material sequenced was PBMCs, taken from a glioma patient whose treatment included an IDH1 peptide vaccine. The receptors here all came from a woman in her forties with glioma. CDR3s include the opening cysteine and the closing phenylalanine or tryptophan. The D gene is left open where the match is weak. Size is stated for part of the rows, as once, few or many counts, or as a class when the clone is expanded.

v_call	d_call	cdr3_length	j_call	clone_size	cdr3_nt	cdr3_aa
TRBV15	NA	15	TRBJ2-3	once	TGTGCCACCAGAGACGGGGCAGGGAGCACAGATACGCAGTATTTT	CATRDGAGSTDTQYF
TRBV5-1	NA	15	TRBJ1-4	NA	TGCGCCAGCAGTTTGGACTCTTCCTCCGGGGAAAAACTGTTTTTT	CASSLDSSSGEKLFF
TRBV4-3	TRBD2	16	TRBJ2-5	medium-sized	TGCGCCAGCAGCCAAGGGAACTGGCGGGGGGCGGAGACCCAGTACTTC	CASSQGNWRGAETQYF
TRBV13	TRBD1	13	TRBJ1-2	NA	TGTGCCAGCAGTTCGGACAGGACGGGAGGCTACACCTTC	CASSSDRTGGYTF
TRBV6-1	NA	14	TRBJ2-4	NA	TGTGCCAGCAGTGAACGCCTAGCCAAAAACATTCAGTACTTC	CASSERLAKNIQYF
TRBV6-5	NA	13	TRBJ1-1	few	TGTGCCAGCAGCCCATTACAGAACACTGAAGCTTTCTTT	CASSPLQNTEAFF
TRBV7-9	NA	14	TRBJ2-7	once	TGTGCCAGCAGATACACCTCGGGAACCTACGAGCAGTACTTC	CASRYTSGTYEQYF
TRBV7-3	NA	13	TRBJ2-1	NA	TGTGCCAGCAGCTTAAGCTCCTACAATGAGCAGTTCTTC	CASSLSSYNEQFF
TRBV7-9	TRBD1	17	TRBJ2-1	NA	TGTGCCAGCAGCTTAGTCCCGGGACAGGGTGCCTACAATGAGCAGTTCTTC	CASSLVPGQGAYNEQFF
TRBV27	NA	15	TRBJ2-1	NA	TGTGCCAGCAGTTCTCCGGGAGTCGGCTACAATGAGCAGTTCTTC	CASSSPGVGYNEQFF
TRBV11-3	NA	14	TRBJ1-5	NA	TGTGCCAGGTGGAACAGGGAAAGCAATCAGCCCCAGCATTTT	CARWNRESNQPQHF
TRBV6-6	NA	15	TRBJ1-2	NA	TGTGCCAGCAGTGCGGGACCTCCCCTCTACTATGGCTACACCTTC	CASSAGPPLYYGYTF
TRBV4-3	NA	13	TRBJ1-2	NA	TGCGCCAGCAGCCGGGAGCGTAACTTCGGCTACACCTTC	CASSRERNFGYTF
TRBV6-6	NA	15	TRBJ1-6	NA	TGTGCCAGCATCCTCCAGAGGCAGTATAATTCACCCCTCCACTTT	CASILQRQYNSPLHF
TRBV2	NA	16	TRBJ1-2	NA	TGTGCCAGCAGCAATCCCGGGACGGGCGGGAGGGATGGCTACACCTTC	CASSNPGTGGRDGYTF
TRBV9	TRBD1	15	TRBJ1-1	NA	TGTGCCAGCAGCGTAGCCGGGACAGGAATGATTGAAGCTTTCTTT	CASSVAGTGMIEAFF
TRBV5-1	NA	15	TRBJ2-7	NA	TGCGCCAGCAGCCAAGAAACCGGGTCCTCCTACGAGCAGTACTTC	CASSQETGSSYEQYF
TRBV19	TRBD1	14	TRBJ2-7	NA	TGTGCCAGTAGGAGGACAGGCCTATCCTACGAGCAGTACTTC	CASRRTGLSYEQYF
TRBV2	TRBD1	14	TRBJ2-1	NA	TGTGCCAGCAGTCCACGGACAGGCAACAATGAGCAGTTCTTC	CASSPRTGNNEQFF
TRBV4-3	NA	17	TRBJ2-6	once	TGCGCCAGCAGCCCGGGACACTCGAGCTCTGGGGCCAACGTCCTGACTTTC	CASSPGHSSSGANVLTF
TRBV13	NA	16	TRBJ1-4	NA	TGTGCCAGCAGCTTAAGGGACGGTTCTACTAATGAAAAACTGTTTTTT	CASSLRDGSTNEKLFF
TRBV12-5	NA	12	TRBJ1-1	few	TGTGCTAGTGGTCCCGGTCTGTCGGAAGCTTTCTTT	CASGPGLSEAFF
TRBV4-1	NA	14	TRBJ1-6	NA	TGCGCCAGCAGCCAAGAGCGGTTGGGTTCACCCCTCCACTTT	CASSQERLGSPLHF
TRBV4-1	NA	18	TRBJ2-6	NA	TGCGCCAGCAGCTCTCCGGGACTTCCAAGCTCTGGGGCCAACGTCCTGACTTTC	CASSSPGLPSSGANVLTF
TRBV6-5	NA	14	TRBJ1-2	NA	TGTGCCAGCAGTAACGGACGGGTTAACTATGGCTACACCTTC	CASSNGRVNYGYTF
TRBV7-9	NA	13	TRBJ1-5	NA	TGTGCCAGCAACATCGGAGGGGATCAGCCCCAGCATTTT	CASNIGGDQPQHF
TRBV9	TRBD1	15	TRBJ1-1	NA	TGTGCCAGCAGCCCTCGGACAGGGAGCATCGCTGAAGCTTTCTTT	CASSPRTGSIAEAFF
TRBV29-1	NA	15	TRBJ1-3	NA	TGCAGCGTCAAACCGGACGGATTCTCTGGAAACACCATATATTTT	CSVKPDGFSGNTIYF
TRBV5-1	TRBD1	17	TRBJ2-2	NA	TGCGCCAGCAGCTTGGCCCCGGGACAGGGAAGAACCGGGGAGCTGTTTTTT	CASSLAPGQGRTGELFF
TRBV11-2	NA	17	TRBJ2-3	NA	TGTGCCAGCAGCTTATTATTTATGGGGGGTTCCCAGATAACGCAGTATTTT	CASSLLFMGGSQITQYF
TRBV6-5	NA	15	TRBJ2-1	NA	TGTGCCAGCAGCCATATTACTTTACGGGGGAATGAGCAGTTCTTC	CASSHITLRGNEQFF
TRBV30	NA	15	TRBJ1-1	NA	TGTGCCTGGAGTAGGGTGAACAGATGGAACACTGAAGCTTTCTTT	CAWSRVNRWNTEAFF
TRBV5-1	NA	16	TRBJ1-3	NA	TGCGCCAGCAGCTCTCCGGGACACTCCTCTGGAAACACCATATATTTT	CASSSPGHSSGNTIYF
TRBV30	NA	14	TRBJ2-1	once	TGTGCCTGGAGTTCACTCAACACCGCTAATGAGCAGTTCTTC	CAWSSLNTANEQFF
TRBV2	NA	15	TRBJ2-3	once	TGTGCCAGCGGCACCTACCAGGGAGAAGGAGATACGCAGTATTTT	CASGTYQGEGDTQYF
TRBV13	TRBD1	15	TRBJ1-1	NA	TGTGCCAGCAGCTCACGGACAGGGATGAACACTGAAGCTTTCTTT	CASSSRTGMNTEAFF
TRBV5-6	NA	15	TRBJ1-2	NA	TGTGCCAGCAGCCCTGCTCCATCCGGAAACTATGGCTACACCTTC	CASSPAPSGNYGYTF
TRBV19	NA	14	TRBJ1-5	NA	TGTGCCAGTAGGGGGAGGCCTAGCAATCAGCCCCAGCATTTT	CASRGRPSNQPQHF
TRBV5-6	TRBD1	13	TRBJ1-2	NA	TGTGCCAGCAGCACGCCGACAGGGGACGGCTACACCTTC	CASSTPTGDGYTF
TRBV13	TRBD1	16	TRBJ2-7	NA	TGTGCCAGCAGCTTAGGGTTGGGACAGGGGTTGGGAGAGCAGTACTTC	CASSLGLGQGLGEQYF
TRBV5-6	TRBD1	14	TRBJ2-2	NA	TGTGCCAGCAGTACGGGACAGGGGACCGGGGAGCTGTTTTTT	CASSTGQGTGELFF
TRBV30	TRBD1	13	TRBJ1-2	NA	TGTGCCTGGAGCATCCAGGGGGACTATGGCTACACCTTC	CAWSIQGDYGYTF
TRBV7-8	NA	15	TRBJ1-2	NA	TGTGCCAGCAGCTTGGCACAGCCATCTGGCTATGGCTACACCTTC	CASSLAQPSGYGYTF
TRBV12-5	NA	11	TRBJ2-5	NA	TGTGCTAGTGGTTTGGTAGAGACCCAGTACTTC	CASGLVETQYF
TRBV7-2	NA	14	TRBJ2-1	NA	TGTGCCAGCAGCTTAGTAGGGACGTCCAATGAGCAGTTCTTC	CASSLVGTSNEQFF
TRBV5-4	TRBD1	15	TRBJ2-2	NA	TGTGCCACCCAAAGGGACAGGAGAAACACCGGGGAGCTGTTTTTT	CATQRDRRNTGELFF
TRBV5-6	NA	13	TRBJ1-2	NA	TGTGCCAGCAGCCTTTCTTTTGTGACGAGAGATACCTTC	CASSLSFVTRDTF
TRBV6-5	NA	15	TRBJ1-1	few	TGTGCCAGCAGTTATGATACGGGGGCGAACACTGAAGCTTTCTTT	CASSYDTGANTEAFF
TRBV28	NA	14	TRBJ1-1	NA	TGTGCCAGCAGTTCCGGACAGTATTACTCTGAAGCTTTCTTT	CASSSGQYYSEAFF
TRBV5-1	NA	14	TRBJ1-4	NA	TGCGCCAGCAGCTTGACTGCCAAAAATGAAAAACTGTTTTTT	CASSLTAKNEKLFF
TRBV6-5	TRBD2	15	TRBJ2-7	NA	TGTGCCAGCAGTTACTCGACCCTAGCGGGGTACGAGCAGTACTTC	CASSYSTLAGYEQYF
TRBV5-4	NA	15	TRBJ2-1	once	TGTGCCAGCAGCTTGGTGCGGACGGACTACAATGAGCAGTTCTTC	CASSLVRTDYNEQFF
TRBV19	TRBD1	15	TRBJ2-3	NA	TGTGCCAGTAGTCAGCGACAGGGTCGCACAGATACGCAGTATTTT	CASSQRQGRTDTQYF
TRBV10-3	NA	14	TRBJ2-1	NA	TGTGCCATCAGTGTAGGGGACACTTACAATGAGCAGTTCTTC	CAISVGDTYNEQFF
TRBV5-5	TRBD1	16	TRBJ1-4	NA	TGTGCCAGCAGCCGGGGGGGTGCAGGGGGCGCGGAAAAACTGTTTTTT	CASSRGGAGGAEKLFF
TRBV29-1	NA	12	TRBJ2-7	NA	TGCAGCGTTCGGGACACCGCCTACGAGCAGTACTTC	CSVRDTAYEQYF